This T cell receptor (beta chain) emerged from a study of PD-1 blockade in classical Hodgkin lymphoma. Produced via immunoSEQ multiplex PCR; TCRdb's table is partial and in-frame only. In the table there are roughly 13,000 clones, 80% of which are singletons. This clone was detected only a few times. Its antigen is still unknown. Points from the study as a whole: Patients were excluded if nivolumab began under 1 year after ASCT (the autologous transplant).

Every patient was affected by relapse after autologous stem cell transplantation, while exposure to brentuximab vedotin was not uniform. This material consisted of peripheral blood mononuclear cells (PBMCs), taken at baseline. This clonotype was obtained from a human donor with classical Hodgkin lymphoma.

This chain's CDR3 is CASSETWVGYPETQYF. DNA for the CDR3: TGTGCCAGCAGCGAGACCTGGGTCGGTTATCCAGAGACCCAGTACTTC. V and J are TRBV7-6 and TRBJ2-5, with D unresolved. Looked up from germline, CDR1 is SGHVS and CDR2 is FNYEAQ. The CDR3 is 16 amino acids. V was pared by 5 bases and J by 4 bases, with 20 bases between.